The sequence of this T cell receptor (beta chain) was determined in a study of blood T cell repertoires in COVID-19. Overall study: Specimens from acute and convalescent COVID-19 originated in the United States, Italy and Spain.

This clone was counted a few times. Under the authors' procedure: It was from reference gene primer amplification that nucleated cell counts were estimated. TCRdb keeps only in-frame clones here, not all; method: immunoSEQ multiplex PCR. Clonal size and the V and J genes are those of that table, whereas D and trimming came from the DNA. The data contain 50,000 to 70,000 clones, 84% of them singletons. The sample comprised peripheral blood. The TCR comes from a woman in her fifties or sixties with acute or convalescent COVID-19.

Here the CDR3 reads CASGFVSEQFF. CDR3 in DNA: TGTGCTAGTGGTTTTGTGAGTGAGCAGTTCTTC. The V gene is TRBV12-5, the J gene TRBJ2-1; D is uncertain. The CDR3 is made up of 11 amino acids. Trimming pared 3 bases from V and 9 bases from J, leaving 6 bases between. CDR1 is LGHNT, CDR2 FRNRAP, per germline.